This TCR beta chain was retrieved from a study of OX40 agonist ivuxolimab in advanced cancers. Whole-study context: Ivuxolimab was delivered to patients intravenously every 2 weeks at doses spanning 0.01 to 10 mg/kg. Patients enrolled in dose escalation were diagnosed with hepatocellular carcinoma, melanoma, renal cell or head and neck cancer. Findings of the study overall: In CD8+ T cells, expanded clones were on average more numerous than in CD4+.

This clone has only one observation. Its antigen is as yet unknown. Other DNA sequences of this sample code for an identical CDR3. Here immunoSEQ multiplex PCR was the method, and the copy in TCRdb shows in-frame clones only, minus some. The table records 60,000 or so clones, about 92% of them present only once. Blood sampling took place at baseline, cycle 4 day 1, and cycle 7 day 1. Trimming cost V 3 bases and J 1 base, with 4 bases left between them. Germline CDR1 reads MNHEY; CDR2 reads SMNVEV (reference sequence). This CDR3 comprises 13 residues. V gene TRBV27 combines with J gene TRBJ1-5; D ambiguous. The TCR originated in an adult with an advanced solid tumor such as melanoma, head and neck, liver or kidney cancer. This material consisted of CD4+ or CD8+ T cells sorted from blood, taken in a trial of the OX40 agonist ivuxolimab. The CDR3 nucleotides are TGTGCCAGCAGTTTGGGGAGCAATCAGCCCCAGCATTTT. Protein sequence: CASSLGSNQPQHF.